This T cell receptor beta chain was identified during a study of T cell responses to AZD1222 COVID-19 vaccine. Study conclusions and caveats: Only a handful of AZD1222 recipients were seropositive at baseline.

This table comes from immunoSEQ multiplex PCR, and its TCRdb copy is limited to in-frame clones, with some not included. This table has about 110,000 clones, over 75% appearing once. The germline gives CDR1 SGHAT, CDR2 FQDESV (reference sequence). V lost 1 base to trimming and J lost 0 bases, with 6 bases between them. The CDR3 is 14 amino acids. A note on this clone: The antigen remains undetermined.

The source material was peripheral blood, sampled on day 0 of MenACWY control vaccination. The genes are TRBV11-1 and TRBJ1-1; D remains ambiguous. The sequence was obtained from an adult in good health. This CDR3 is CASSLEAVNTEAFF. The CDR3 bases are TGTGCCAGCAGCTTAGAGGCGGTGAACACTGAAGCTTTCTTT.